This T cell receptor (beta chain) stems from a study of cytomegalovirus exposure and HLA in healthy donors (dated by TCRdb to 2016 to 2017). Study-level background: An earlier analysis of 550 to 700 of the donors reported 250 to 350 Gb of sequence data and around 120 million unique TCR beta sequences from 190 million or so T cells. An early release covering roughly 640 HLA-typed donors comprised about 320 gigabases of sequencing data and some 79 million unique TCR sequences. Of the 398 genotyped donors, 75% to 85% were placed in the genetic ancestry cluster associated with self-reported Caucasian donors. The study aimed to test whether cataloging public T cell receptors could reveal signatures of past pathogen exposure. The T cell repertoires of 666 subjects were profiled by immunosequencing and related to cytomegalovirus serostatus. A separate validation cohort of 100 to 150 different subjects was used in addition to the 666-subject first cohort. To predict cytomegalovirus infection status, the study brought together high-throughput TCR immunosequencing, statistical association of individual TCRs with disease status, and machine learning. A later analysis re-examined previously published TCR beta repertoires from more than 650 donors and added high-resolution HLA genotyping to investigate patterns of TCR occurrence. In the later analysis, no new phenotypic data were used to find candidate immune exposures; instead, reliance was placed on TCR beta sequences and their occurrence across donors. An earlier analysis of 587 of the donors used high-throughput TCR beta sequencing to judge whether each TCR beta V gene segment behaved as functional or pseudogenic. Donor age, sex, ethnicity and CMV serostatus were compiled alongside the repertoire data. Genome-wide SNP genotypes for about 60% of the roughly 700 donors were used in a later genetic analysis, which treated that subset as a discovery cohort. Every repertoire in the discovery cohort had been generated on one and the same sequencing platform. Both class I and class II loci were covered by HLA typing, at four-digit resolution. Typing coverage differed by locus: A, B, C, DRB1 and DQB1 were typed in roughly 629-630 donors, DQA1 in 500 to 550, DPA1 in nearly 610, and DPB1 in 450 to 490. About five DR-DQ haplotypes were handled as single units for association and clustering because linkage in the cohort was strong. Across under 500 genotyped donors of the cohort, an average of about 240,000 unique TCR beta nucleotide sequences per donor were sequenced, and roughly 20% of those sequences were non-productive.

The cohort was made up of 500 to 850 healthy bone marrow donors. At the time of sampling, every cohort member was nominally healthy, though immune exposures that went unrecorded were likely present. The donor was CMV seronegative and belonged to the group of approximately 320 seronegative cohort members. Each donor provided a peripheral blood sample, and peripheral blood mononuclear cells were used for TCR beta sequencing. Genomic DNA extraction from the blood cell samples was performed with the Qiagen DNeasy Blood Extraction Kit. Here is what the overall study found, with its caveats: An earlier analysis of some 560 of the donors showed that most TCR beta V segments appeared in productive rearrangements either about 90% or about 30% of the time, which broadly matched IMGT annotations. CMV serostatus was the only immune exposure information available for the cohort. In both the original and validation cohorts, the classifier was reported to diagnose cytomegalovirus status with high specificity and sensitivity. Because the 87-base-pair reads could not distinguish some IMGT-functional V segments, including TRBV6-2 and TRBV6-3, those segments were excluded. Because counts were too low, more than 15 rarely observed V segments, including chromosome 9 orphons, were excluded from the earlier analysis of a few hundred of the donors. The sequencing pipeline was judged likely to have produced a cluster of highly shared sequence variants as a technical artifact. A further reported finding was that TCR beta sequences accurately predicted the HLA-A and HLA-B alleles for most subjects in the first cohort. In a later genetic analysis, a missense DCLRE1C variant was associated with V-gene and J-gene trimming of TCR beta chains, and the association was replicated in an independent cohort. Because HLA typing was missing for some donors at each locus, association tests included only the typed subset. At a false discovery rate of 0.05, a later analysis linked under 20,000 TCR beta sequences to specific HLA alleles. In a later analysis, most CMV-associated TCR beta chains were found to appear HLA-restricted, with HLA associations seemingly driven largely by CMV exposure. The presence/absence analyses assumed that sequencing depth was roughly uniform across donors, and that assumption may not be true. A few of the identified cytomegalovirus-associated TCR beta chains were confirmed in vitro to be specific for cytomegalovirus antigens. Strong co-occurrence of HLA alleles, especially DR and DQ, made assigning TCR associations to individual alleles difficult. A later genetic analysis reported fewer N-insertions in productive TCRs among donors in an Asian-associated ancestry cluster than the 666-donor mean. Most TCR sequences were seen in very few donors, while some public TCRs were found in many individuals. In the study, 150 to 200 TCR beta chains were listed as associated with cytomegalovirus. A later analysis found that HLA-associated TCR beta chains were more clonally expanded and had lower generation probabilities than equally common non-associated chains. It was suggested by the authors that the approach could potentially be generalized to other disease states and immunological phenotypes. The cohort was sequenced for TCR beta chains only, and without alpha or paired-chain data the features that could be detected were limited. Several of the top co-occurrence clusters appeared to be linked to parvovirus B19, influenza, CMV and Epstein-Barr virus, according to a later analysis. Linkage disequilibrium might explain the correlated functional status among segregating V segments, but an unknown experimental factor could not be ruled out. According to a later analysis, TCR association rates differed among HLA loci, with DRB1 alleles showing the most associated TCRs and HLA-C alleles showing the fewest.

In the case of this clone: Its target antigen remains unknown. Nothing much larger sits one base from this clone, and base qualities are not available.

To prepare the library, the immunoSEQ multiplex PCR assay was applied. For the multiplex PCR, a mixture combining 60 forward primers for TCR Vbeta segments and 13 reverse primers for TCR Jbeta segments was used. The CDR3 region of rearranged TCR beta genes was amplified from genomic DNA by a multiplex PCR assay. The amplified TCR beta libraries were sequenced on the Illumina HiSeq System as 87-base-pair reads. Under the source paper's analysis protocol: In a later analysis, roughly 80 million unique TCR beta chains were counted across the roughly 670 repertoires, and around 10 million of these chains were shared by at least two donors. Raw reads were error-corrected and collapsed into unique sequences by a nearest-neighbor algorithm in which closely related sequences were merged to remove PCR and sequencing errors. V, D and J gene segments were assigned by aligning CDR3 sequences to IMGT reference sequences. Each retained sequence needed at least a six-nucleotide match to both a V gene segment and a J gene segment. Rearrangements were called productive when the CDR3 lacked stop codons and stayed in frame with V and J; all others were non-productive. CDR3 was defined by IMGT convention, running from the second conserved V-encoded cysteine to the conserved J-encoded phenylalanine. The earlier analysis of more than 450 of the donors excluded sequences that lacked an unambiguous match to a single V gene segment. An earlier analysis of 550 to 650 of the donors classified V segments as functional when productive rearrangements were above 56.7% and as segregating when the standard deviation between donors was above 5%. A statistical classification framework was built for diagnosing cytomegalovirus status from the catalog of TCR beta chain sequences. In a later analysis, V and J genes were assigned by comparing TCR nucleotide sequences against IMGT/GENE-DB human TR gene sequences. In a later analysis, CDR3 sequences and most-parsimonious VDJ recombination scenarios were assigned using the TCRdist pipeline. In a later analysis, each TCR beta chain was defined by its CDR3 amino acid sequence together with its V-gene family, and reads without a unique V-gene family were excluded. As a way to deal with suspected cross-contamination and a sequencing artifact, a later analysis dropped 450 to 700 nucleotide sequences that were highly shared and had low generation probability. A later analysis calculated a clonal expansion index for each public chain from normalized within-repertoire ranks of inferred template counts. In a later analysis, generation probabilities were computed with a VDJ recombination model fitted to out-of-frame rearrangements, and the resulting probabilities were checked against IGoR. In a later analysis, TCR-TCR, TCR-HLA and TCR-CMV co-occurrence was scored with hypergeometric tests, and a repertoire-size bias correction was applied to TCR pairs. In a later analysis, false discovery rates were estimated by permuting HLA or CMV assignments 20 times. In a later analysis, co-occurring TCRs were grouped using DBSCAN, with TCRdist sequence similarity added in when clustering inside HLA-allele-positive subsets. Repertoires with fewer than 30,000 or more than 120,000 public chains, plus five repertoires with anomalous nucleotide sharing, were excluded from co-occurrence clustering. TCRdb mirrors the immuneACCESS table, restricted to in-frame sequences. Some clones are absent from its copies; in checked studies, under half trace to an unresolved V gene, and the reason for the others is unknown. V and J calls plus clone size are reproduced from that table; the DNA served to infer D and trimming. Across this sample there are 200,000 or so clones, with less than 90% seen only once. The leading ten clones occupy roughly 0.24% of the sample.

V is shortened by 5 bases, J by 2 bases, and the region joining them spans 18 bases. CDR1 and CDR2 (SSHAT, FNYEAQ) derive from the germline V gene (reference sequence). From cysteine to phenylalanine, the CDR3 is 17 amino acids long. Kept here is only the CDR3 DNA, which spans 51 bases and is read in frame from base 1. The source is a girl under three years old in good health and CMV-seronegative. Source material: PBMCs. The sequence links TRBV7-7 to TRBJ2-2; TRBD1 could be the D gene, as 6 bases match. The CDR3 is CASSLLGQLYNTGELFF. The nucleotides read TGTGCCAGCAGCCTCCTCGGACAGCTGTATAACACCGGGGAGCTGTTTTTT.